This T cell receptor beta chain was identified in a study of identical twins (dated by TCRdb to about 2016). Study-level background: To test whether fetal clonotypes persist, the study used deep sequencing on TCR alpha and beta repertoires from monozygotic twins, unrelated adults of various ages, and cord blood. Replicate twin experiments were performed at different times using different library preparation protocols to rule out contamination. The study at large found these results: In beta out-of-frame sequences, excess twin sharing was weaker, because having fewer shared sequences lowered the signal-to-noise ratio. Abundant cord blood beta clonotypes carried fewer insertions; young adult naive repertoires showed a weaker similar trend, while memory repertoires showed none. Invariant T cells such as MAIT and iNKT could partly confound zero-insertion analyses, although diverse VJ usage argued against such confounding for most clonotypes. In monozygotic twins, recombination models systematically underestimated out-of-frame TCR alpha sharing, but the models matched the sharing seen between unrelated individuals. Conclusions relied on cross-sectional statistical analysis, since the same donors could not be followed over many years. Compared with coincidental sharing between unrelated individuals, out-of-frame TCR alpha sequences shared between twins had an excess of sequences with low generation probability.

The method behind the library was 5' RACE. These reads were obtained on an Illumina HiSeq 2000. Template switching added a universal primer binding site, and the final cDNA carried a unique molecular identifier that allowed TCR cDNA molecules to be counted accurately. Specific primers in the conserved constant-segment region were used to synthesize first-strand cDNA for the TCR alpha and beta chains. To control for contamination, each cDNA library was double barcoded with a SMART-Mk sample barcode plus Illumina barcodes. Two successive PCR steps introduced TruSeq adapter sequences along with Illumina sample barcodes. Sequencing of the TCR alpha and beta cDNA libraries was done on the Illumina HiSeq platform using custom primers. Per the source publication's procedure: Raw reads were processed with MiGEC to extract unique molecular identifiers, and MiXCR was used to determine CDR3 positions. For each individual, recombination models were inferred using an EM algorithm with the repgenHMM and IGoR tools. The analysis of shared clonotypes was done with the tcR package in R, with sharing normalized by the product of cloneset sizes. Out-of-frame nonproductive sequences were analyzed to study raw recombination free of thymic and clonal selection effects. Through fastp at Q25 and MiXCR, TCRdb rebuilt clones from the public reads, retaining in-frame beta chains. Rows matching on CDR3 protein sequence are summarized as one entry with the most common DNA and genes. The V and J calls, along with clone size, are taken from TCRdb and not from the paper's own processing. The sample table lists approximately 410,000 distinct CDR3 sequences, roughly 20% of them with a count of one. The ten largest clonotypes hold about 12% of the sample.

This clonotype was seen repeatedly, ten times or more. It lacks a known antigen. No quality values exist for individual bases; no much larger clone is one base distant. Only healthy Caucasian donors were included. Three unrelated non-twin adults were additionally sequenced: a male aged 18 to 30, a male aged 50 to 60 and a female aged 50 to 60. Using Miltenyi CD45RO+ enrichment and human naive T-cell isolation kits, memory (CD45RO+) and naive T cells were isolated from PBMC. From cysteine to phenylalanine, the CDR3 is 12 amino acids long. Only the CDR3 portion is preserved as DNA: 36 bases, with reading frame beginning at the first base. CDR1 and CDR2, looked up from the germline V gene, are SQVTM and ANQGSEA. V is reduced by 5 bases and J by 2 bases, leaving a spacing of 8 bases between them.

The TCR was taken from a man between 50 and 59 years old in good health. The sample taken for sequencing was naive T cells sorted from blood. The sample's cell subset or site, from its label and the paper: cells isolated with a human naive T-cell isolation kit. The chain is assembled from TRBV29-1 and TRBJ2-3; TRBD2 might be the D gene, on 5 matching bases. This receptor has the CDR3 CSVQRHTDTQYF. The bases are TGCAGCGTTCAGCGGCACACAGATACGCAGTATTTT.